The entry below describes one T cell receptor beta chain. Assay: immunoSEQ multiplex PCR; the TCRdb copy retains only in-frame clones and omits some. The sample holds roughly 130,000 clones; 90% are singletons and the top ten take more than 2%. These data come from a study of control samples from healthy donors and cancer patients. This receptor was obtained from a man between 18 and 35 years old in good health. The specimen sequenced was blood.

In DNA, the CDR3 is TGTGCCACCAGTGATGCGGGAGGGCACGATGAGCAGTTCTTC. The encoded protein is CATSDAGGHDEQFF. This sequence joins TRBV24-1 and TRBJ2-1, with 9 bases that match TRBD2. J gave up 8 bases and V 3 bases, and 4 bases lay outside the gene matches. Germline V gene sequence: CDR1 KGHDR, CDR2 SFDVKD. The CDR3 is 14 amino acids.